This T cell receptor (beta chain) emerged from a study of identical twins. Study observations and caveats: Less excess twin sharing appeared in beta out-of-frame sequences.

The germline gives CDR1 DFQATT, CDR2 SNEGSKA (reference sequence). The trim removed 0 bases at V and 2 bases at J, leaving 12 bases unmatched. CDR3 size: 18 residues. Notes on this clonotype: Its antigen remains unknown.

A single record per CDR3 protein comes from TCRdb applying MiXCR to the 5' RACE reads. The table lists about 190,000 distinct CDR3 sequences, approximately 16% of them singletons. These data also featured in a second study, about T cells expressing NK-cell markers. That work adds: The authors sequenced eight donors, of whom seven were HCMV-seropositive and one was seronegative. In a group of several donors, dominant NKG2C+ clonotypes represented about 1.0-7.5% of CD8+ T cells. HCMV specificity of expanded NKG2C+ T cell clones remained unclear.

The receptor was derived from a woman aged 18-29 years in good health. The chain employs TRBV20-1 and TRBJ2-7; 11 nucleotides agree with TRBD2. The sample consisted of CD8+ T cells sorted from blood. CDR3 residues: CSARDLGSGRAGAYEQYF. The CDR3 coding sequence is TGCAGTGCTAGAGATCTAGGTAGCGGGAGGGCCGGCGCCTACGAGCAGTACTTC.